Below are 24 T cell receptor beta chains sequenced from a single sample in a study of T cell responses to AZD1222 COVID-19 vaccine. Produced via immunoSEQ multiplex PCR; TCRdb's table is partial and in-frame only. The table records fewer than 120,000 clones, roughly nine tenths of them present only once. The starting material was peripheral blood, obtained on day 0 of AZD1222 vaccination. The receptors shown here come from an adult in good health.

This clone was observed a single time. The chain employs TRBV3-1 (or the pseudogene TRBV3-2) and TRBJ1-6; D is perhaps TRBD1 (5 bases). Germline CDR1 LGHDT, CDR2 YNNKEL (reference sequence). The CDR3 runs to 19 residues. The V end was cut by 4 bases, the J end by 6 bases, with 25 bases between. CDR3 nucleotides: TGTGCCAGCAGCCTAACCCCCGACGCCGGGACCAGGGTTAATTCACCCCTCCACTTT. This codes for CASSLTPDAGTRVNSPLHF.

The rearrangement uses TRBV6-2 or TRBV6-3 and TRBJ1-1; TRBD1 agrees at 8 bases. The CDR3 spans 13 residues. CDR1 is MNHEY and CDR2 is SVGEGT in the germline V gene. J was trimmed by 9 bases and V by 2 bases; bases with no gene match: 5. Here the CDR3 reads CASSYRDRGQAFF. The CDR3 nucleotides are TGTGCCAGCAGTTACCGAGACAGGGGACAAGCTTTCTTT.

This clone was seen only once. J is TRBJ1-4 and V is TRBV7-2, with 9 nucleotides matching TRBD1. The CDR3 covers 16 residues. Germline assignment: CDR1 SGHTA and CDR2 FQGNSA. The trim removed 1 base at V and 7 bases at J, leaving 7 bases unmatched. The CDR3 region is CASSLVGAGQGEKLFF. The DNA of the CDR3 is TGTGCCAGCAGCTTAGTAGGCGCGGGACAGGGTGAAAAACTGTTTTTT. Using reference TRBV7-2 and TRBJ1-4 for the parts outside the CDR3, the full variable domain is GAGVSQSPSNKVTEKGKDVELRCDPISGHTALYWYRQSLGQGLEFLIYFQGNSAPDKSGLPSDRFSAERTGGSVSTLTIQRTQQEDSAVYLCASSLVGAGQGEKLFFGSGTQLSVL.

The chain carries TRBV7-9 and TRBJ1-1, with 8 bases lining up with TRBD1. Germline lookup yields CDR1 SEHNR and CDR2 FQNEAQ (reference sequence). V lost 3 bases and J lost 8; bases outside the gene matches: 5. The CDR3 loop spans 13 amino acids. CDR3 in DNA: TGTGCCAGCAGCTTCGGGAGGGACAGGGAAGCTTTCTTT. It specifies CASSFGRDREAFF.

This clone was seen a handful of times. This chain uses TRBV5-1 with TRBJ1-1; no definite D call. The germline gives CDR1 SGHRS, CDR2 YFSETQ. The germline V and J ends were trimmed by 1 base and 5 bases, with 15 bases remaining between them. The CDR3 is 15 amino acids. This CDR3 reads CASSLSTRAGTEAFF. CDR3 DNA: TGCGCCAGCAGCTTGTCCACCCGGGCGGGGACTGAAGCTTTCTTT.

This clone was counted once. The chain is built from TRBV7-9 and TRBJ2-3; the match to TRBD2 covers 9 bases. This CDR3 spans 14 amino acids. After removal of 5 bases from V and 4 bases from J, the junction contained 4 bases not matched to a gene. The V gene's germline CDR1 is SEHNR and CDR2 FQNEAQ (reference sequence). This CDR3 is CASSPGGGADTQYF. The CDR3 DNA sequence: TGTGCCAGCAGCCCAGGCGGGGGGGCAGATACGCAGTATTTT.

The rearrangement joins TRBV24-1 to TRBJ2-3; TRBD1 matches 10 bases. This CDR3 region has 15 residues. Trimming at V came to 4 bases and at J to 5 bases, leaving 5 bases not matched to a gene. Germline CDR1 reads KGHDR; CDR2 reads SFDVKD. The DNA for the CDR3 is TGTGCCACCAGTGAACCGGGACAGGGGAGAGATACGCAGTATTTT. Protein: CATSEPGQGRDTQYF.

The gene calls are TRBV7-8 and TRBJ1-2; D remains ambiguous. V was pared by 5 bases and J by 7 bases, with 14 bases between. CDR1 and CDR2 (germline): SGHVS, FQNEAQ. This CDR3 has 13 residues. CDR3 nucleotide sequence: TGTGCCAGCAGCCCCGACGGGTGGGGTGGCTACACCTTC. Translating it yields CASSPDGWGGYTF.

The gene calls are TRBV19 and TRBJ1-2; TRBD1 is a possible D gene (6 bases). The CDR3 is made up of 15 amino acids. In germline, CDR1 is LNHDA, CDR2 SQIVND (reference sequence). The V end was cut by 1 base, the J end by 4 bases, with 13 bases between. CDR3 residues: CASSIVAGDGYGYTF. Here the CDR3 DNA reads TGTGCCAGTAGTATAGTGGCAGGGGACGGCTATGGCTACACCTTC.

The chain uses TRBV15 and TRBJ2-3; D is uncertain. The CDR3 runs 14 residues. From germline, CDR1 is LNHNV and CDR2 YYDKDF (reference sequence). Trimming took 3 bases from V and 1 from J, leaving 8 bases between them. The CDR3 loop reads CATSRSPGTDTQYF. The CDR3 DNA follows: TGTGCCACCAGCAGGTCTCCGGGCACAGATACGCAGTATTTT.

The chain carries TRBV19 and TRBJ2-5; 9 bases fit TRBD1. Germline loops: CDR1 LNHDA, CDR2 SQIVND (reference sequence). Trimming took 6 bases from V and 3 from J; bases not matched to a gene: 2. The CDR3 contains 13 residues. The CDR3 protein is CASSRTGEETQYF. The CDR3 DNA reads TGTGCCAGTAGCAGGACAGGGGAAGAGACCCAGTACTTC.

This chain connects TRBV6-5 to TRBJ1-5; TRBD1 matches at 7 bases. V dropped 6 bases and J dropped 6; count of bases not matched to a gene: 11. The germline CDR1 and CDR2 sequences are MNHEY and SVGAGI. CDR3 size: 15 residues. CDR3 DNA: TGTGCCAGCAGAAGACAGGGAACGGCAGGTCAGCCCCAGCATTTT. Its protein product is CASRRQGTAGQPQHF.

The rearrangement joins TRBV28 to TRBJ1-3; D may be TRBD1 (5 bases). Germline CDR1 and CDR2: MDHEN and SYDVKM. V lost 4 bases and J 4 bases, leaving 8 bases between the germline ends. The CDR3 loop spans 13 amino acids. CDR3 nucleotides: TGTGCCAGCAGTTCCGGGACGGGAAACACCATATATTTT. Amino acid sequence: CASSSGTGNTIYF. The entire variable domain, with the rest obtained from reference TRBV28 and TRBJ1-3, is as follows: DVKVTQSSRYLVKRTGEKVFLECVQDMDHENMFWYRQDPGLGLRLIYFSYDVKMKEKGDIPEGYSVSREKKERFSLILESASTNQTSMYLCASSSGTGNTIYFGEGSWLTVV.

The CDR3 nucleotides read TGTGCCAGCAGTGAAGCCCCTACAGGGAGCACTAATGAAAAACTGTTTTTT. Its translation: CASSEAPTGSTNEKLFF. The V and J genes are TRBV2 and TRBJ1-4; the D gene is possibly TRBD1 (6 bases). V shed 0 bases and J shed 2 bases, with 13 bases lying between them. The CDR3 loop spans 17 amino acids. From germline, CDR1 is SNHLY and CDR2 FYNNEI.

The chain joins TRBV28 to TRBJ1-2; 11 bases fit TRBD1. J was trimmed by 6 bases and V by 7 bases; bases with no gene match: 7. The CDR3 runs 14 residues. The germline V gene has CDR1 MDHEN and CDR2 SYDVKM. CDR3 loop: CASIDRGQGDGYTF. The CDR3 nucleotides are TGTGCCAGCATTGACCGGGGACAGGGGGATGGCTACACCTTC.

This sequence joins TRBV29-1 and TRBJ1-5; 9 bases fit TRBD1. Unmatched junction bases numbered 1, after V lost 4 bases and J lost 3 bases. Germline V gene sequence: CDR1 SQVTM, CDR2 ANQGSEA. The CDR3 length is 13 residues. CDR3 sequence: CSVGQGDNQPQHF. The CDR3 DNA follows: TGCAGCGTTGGACAGGGGGACAATCAGCCCCAGCATTTT.

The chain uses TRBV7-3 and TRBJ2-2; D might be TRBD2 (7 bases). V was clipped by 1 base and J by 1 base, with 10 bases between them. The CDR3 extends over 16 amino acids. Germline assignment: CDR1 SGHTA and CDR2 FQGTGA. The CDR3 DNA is TGTGCCAGCAGCTTAAACGGGGGGCAGAACACCGGGGAGCTGTTTTTT. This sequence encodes CASSLNGGQNTGELFF.

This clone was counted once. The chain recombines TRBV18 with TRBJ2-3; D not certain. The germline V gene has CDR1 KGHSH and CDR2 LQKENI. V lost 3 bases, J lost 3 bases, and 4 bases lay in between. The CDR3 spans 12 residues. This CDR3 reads CASSPRTDTQYF. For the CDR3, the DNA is TGTGCCAGCTCACCTCGTACAGATACGCAGTATTTT.

The CDR3 spells CASSFFGTSGSGAYNEQFF. The CDR3 DNA sequence: TGTGCCAGCAGTTTTTTCGGGACTAGCGGGAGTGGGGCCTACAATGAGCAGTTCTTC. The chain recombines TRBV27 with TRBJ2-1; 14 bases agree with TRBD2. This CDR3 region has 19 residues. Germline lookup yields CDR1 MNHEY and CDR2 SMNVEV (reference sequence). The V segment lost 3 bases and the J segment 2 bases; nucleotides outside the gene matches: 9.

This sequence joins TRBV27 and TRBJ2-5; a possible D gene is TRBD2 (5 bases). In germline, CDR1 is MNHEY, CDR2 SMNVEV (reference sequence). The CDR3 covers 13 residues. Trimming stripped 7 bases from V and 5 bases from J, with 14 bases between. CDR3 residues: CASTLTPGETQYF. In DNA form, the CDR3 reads TGTGCCAGCACCCTTACCCCGGGGGAGACCCAGTACTTC.

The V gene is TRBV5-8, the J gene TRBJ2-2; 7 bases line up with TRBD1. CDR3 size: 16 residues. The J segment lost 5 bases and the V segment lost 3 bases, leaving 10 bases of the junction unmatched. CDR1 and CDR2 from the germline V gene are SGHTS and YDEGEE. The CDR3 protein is CASSSMDRRRTGELFF. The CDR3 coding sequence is TGTGCCAGCAGCTCGATGGACAGGAGGAGAACCGGGGAGCTGTTTTTT.

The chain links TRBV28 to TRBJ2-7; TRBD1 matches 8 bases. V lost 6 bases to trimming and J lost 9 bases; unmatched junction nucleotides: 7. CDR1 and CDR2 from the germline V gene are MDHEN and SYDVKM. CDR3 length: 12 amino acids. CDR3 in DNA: TGTGCCAGCAGCCAGGCAGGGGGCGGGCAGTACTTC. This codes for CASSQAGGGQYF.

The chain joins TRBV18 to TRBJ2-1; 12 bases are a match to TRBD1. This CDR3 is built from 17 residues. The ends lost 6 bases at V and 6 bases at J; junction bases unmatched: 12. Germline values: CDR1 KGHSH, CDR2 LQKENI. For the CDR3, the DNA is TGTGCCAGCTCCCTAAATCCCGGGACAGGGGGCTTCAATGAGCAGTTCTTC. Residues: CASSLNPGTGGFNEQFF. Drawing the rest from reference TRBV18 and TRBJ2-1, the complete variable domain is NAGVMQNPRHLVRRRGQEARLRCSPMKGHSHVYWYRQLPEEGLKFMVYLQKENIIDESGMPKERFSAEFPKEGPSILRIQQVVRGDSAAYFCASSLNPGTGGFNEQFFGPGTRLTVL.

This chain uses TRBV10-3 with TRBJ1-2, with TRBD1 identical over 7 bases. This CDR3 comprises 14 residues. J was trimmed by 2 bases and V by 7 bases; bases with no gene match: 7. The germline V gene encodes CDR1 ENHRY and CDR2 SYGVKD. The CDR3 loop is CAIKGQNLNYGYTF. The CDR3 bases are TGTGCCATCAAGGGACAGAACCTCAACTATGGCTACACCTTC.